The clone carrying this T cell receptor beta chain was picked up a small number of times. These data originate in a study of T-cell reconstitution after alpha-beta-depleted transplantation in children. The authors prepared the TCRbeta library with unique molecular identifiers. TCRdb fed the PCR reads into MiXCR, producing one record per CDR3 protein. The top ten clones hold 4.5% of a sample with about 200,000 distinct CDR3 sequences, about 6% of them seen once. The sequence was obtained from a girl under three years old with combined immunodeficiency, due to receive a stem cell transplant. The sequenced sample was PBMCs, obtained before TCRalphabeta/CD19-depleted stem cell transplant.

The CDR3 coding sequence is TGCAGTGCCAGCTTCGTAGGACTAGCGGGGGGGCCTAGCTCCTACAATGAGCAGTTCTTC. As protein: CSASFVGLAGGPSSYNEQFF. The chain carries TRBV20-1 and TRBJ2-1; 15 bases line up with TRBD2. V lost 6 bases to trimming and J lost 0 bases; unmatched junction nucleotides: 15. The germline V gene has CDR1 DFQATT and CDR2 SNEGSKA (reference sequence). CDR3 size: 20 residues.